The TCR beta chain under discussion was sequenced for a study of cytomegalovirus exposure and HLA in healthy donors (dated by TCRdb to 2016 to 2017). In the study overall: An earlier analysis of about 530 of the donors reported over 250 Gb of sequence data and 117 million unique TCR beta sequences obtained from roughly 180 million T cells. The later analysis used no new phenotypic data to find candidate immune exposures, relying instead on TCR beta sequences and their occurrence across donors. Across 398 genotyped donors of the cohort, an average of roughly 250,000 unique TCR beta nucleotide sequences per donor were sequenced, and 15% to 20% of those sequences were non-productive. Roughly 300 gigabases of sequencing data and approximately 91 million unique TCR sequences made up an early release that covered around 640 HLA-typed donors. All discovery cohort repertoires had been generated using a single sequencing platform. A later genetic analysis used genome-wide SNP genotypes for 398 of the 666 donors, treating that subset as a discovery cohort. In a later analysis, previously published TCR beta repertoires from 666 donors were re-analyzed and high-resolution HLA genotyping was added so that TCR occurrence patterns could be studied. The genetic ancestry cluster associated with self-reported Caucasian donors included approximately 85% of the 398 genotyped donors. Four to six DR-DQ haplotypes were handled as single units for association and clustering, since linkage in the cohort was strong. The number of donors typed differed by locus, with roughly 629-640 for A, B, C, DRB1 and DQB1, around 560 for DQA1, 600 to 610 for DPA1, and 450 to 480 for DPB1. Besides the first cohort of 666 subjects, a separate validation cohort made up of 120 different subjects was used. The study used immunosequencing to profile the T cell repertoires of about 670 subjects and linked those repertoires to cytomegalovirus serostatus. To predict cytomegalovirus infection status, the study brought together high-throughput TCR immunosequencing, statistical association of individual TCRs with disease status, and machine learning. An earlier analysis of approximately 500 of the donors applied high-throughput TCR beta sequencing to assess whether each TCR beta V gene segment acted as functional or pseudogenic. HLA typing included class I and class II loci at four-digit resolution. Donor age, sex, ethnicity and CMV serostatus were compiled together with the repertoire data. The study was designed to test whether signatures of past pathogen exposure could be identified by cataloging public T cell receptors.

The library came from the immunoSEQ multiplex PCR assay. The multiplex PCR relied on a mix of 60 forward primers for TCR Vbeta segments and 13 reverse primers for TCR Jbeta segments. The CDR3 region of rearranged TCR beta genes was amplified from genomic DNA by a multiplex PCR assay. The Illumina HiSeq System was used to sequence the amplified TCR beta libraries as 87-base-pair reads. Per the source publication's procedure: In a later analysis, tens of millions of unique TCR beta chains were counted across the 666 repertoires, and approximately 11 million of these chains were shared by at least two donors. A nearest-neighbor algorithm error-corrected the raw reads and collapsed the reads into unique sequences, merging closely related sequences to remove PCR and sequencing errors. To assign V, D and J gene segments, CDR3 sequences were aligned to IMGT reference sequences. For a sequence to be retained, a match of at least six nucleotides was required to both a V gene segment and a J gene segment. Rearrangements were classified as productive when the CDR3 lacked stop codons and remained in frame with V and J, and all other rearrangements were classified as non-productive. Following IMGT convention, CDR3 was defined as the stretch from the second conserved V-encoded cysteine up to the conserved J-encoded phenylalanine. In an earlier analysis of 550 to 650 of the donors, sequences lacking an unambiguous match to a single V gene segment were excluded. An earlier analysis of a few hundred of the donors classified V segments as functional when productive rearrangements were above 56.7% and as segregating when the standard deviation between donors was above 5%. A statistical classification framework was built to diagnose cytomegalovirus status from the catalog of TCR beta chain sequences. In a later analysis, TCR nucleotide sequences were compared against IMGT/GENE-DB human TR gene sequences so that V and J genes could be assigned. Using the TCRdist pipeline, a later analysis assigned CDR3 sequences along with most-parsimonious VDJ recombination scenarios. In a later analysis, every TCR beta chain was defined by the combination of its CDR3 amino acid sequence and its V-gene family, and reads without a unique V-gene family were dropped. As a way to deal with suspected cross-contamination and a sequencing artifact, a later analysis dropped 450 to 600 nucleotide sequences that were highly shared and had low generation probability. A later analysis calculated a clonal expansion index for each public chain from normalized within-repertoire ranks of inferred template counts. In a later analysis, generation probabilities were computed using a VDJ recombination model fitted to out-of-frame rearrangements, and the results were checked against IGoR. In a later analysis, hypergeometric tests were used to score TCR-TCR, TCR-HLA and TCR-CMV co-occurrence, with a repertoire-size bias correction applied to TCR pairs. In a later analysis, false discovery rates were estimated by permuting HLA or CMV assignments 20 times. A later analysis grouped co-occurring TCRs with DBSCAN, adding TCRdist sequence similarity when clustering within HLA-allele-positive subsets. Repertoires with fewer than 30,000 or more than 120,000 public chains, plus five repertoires with anomalous nucleotide sharing, were excluded from co-occurrence clustering. Sourced from immuneACCESS, this table was stored by TCRdb with only in-frame sequences that have V and J called. A share of the clones is absent; for the studies checked, an unresolved V gene accounts for under half, and the remainder has no known explanation. V and J calls and clone size are as listed in that table; D and trimming were resolved from the DNA. In all, the sample holds about 150,000 clones, and approximately 73% of those were seen once. The ten largest clones represent 1.6% of the sample.

As concerns this clone: The clone's antigen remains unknown. No per-base quality is available; no much larger clone lies one base away.

Paper-wide results and their limitations: A further reported finding was that TCR beta sequences accurately predicted the HLA-A and HLA-B alleles for most subjects in the first cohort. Several of the top co-occurrence clusters appeared to be linked to parvovirus B19, influenza, CMV and Epstein-Barr virus, according to a later analysis. A total of 150 or so TCR beta chains were listed by the study as associated with cytomegalovirus. Most TCR sequences were seen in very few donors, while some public TCRs were found in many individuals. In a later genetic analysis, fewer N-insertions in productive TCRs were reported among donors in an Asian-associated ancestry cluster than the roughly 700-donor mean. When HLA alleles, especially DR and DQ, strongly co-occurred, TCR associations were difficult to assign to individual alleles. A cluster of highly shared sequence variants was judged likely to represent a technical artifact of the sequencing pipeline. In a later analysis, most CMV-associated TCR beta chains were found to appear HLA-restricted, with HLA associations seemingly driven largely by CMV exposure. Because the 87-base-pair reads could not distinguish some IMGT-functional V segments, including TRBV6-2 and TRBV6-3, those segments were excluded. In a later genetic analysis, a missense DCLRE1C variant was associated with V-gene and J-gene trimming of TCR beta chains, and the association was replicated in an independent cohort. Sequencing depth was assumed to be roughly uniform across donors in the presence/absence analyses, though that assumption may not hold. According to a later analysis, TCR association rates differed among HLA loci, with DRB1 alleles showing the most associated TCRs and HLA-C alleles showing the fewest. A later analysis found that HLA-associated TCR beta chains were more clonally expanded and had lower generation probabilities than equally common non-associated chains. Because HLA typing was missing for some donors at each locus, association tests included only the typed subset. The classifier was reported to diagnose cytomegalovirus status with high specificity and sensitivity in both the original cohort and the validation cohort. In an earlier analysis of some 550 of the donors, most TCR beta V segments were observed in productive rearrangements about 87% or about 30% of the time, broadly matching IMGT annotations. CMV serostatus was the only immune exposure information available for the cohort. The earlier analysis of a few hundred of the donors excluded some 16 rarely observed V segments, including chromosome 9 orphons, because counts were too low. Only TCR beta chains were sequenced in this cohort, and the absence of alpha or paired-chain data limited detectable features. A few of the identified cytomegalovirus-associated TCR beta chains were confirmed in vitro to be specific for cytomegalovirus antigens. Linkage disequilibrium might explain the correlated functional status among segregating V segments, but an unknown experimental factor could not be ruled out. According to the authors, the approach could potentially be generalized to other disease states and immunological phenotypes. In a later analysis, some 17,000 TCR beta sequences were associated with specific HLA alleles at a false discovery rate of 0.05.

The germline V gene provides CDR1 LGHNA and CDR2 YSLEER. The CDR3 runs 15 amino acids, cysteine and phenylalanine included. This entry keeps only the CDR3 DNA: 45 bases, framed from base 1. Compared with germline, V lacks 0 bases and J lacks 5 bases; bases without a gene match: 4. The cohort was made up of 666 healthy bone marrow donors. All cohort members were sampled while nominally healthy, although unrecorded immune exposures were likely present. The donor tested CMV seronegative and was one of the 352 seronegative cohort members. A peripheral blood sample was provided by each donor, and peripheral blood mononuclear cells were used for TCR beta sequencing. The Qiagen DNeasy Blood Extraction Kit was used to extract genomic DNA from the blood cell samples.

Specimen: PBMCs. This clonotype was sampled from a woman aged 18-29 years in good health and CMV-seronegative. Here the chain combines TRBV4-3 and TRBJ1-2; 9 junctional bases match TRBD1. The CDR3 protein is CASSQEGQGGYGYTF. The base sequence is TGCGCCAGCAGCCAAGAGGGACAGGGCGGGTATGGCTACACCTTC.